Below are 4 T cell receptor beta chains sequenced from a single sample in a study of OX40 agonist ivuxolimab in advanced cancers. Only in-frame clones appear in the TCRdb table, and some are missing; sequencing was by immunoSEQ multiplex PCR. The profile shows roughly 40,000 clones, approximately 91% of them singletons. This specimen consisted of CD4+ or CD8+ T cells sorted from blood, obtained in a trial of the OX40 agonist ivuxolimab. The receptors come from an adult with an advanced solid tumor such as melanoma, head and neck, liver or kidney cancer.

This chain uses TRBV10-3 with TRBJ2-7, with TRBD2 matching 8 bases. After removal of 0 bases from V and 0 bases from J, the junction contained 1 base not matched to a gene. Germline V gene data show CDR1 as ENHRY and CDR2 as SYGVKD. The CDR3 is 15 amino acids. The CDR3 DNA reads TGTGCCATCAGTGAGTCAGGACTAGCCTCCTACGAGCAGTACTTC. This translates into CAISESGLASYEQYF.

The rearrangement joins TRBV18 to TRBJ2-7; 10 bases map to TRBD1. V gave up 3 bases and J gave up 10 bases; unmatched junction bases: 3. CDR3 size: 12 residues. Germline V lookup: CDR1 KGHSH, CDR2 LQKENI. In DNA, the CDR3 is TGTGCCAGCTCACCCGGGGACAGGGGCCAGTACTTC. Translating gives CASSPGDRGQYF.

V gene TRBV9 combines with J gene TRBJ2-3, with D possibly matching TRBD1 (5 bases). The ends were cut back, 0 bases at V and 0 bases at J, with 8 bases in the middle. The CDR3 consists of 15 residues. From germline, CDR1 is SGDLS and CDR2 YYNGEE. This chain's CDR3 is CASSVEGASTDTQYF. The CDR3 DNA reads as TGTGCCAGCAGCGTAGAAGGGGCTAGCACAGATACGCAGTATTTT.

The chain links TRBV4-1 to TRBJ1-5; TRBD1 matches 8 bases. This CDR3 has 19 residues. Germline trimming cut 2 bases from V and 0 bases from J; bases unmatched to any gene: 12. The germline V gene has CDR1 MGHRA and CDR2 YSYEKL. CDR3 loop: CASSQPPGRTGYSNQPQHF. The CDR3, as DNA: TGCGCCAGCAGCCAACCCCCCGGCCGGACAGGGTATAGCAATCAGCCCCAGCATTTT.